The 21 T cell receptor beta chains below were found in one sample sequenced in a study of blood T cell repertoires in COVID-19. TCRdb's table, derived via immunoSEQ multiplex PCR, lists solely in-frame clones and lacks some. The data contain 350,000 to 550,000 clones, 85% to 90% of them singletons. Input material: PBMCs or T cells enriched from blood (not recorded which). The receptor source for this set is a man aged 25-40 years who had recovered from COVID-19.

The CDR3 sequence is CASSGAVTNTGELFF. The CDR3 DNA sequence: TGTGCCAGCAGCGGAGCGGTTACGAACACCGGGGAGCTGTTTTTT. The chain links TRBV2 to TRBJ2-2, with D tentatively TRBD2 (5 bases). The CDR3 has 15 residues. CDR1 is SNHLY, CDR2 FYNNEI, per germline. Trimming left V 6 bases short and J 0 bases short, with 11 bases between. Full variable domain (remainder filled in from reference TRBV2 and TRBJ2-2): EPEVTQTPSHQVTQMGQEVILRCVPISNHLYFYWYRQILGQKVEFLVSFYNNEISEKSEIFDDQFSVERPDGSNFTLKIRSTKLEDSAMYFCASSGAVTNTGELFFGEGSRLTVL.

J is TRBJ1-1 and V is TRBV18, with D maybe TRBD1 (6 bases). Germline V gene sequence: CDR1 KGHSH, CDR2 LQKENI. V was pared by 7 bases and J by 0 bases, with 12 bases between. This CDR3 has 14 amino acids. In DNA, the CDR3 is TGTGCCAGCTTACCGCAGGGGTTGAACACTGAAGCTTTCTTT. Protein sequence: CASLPQGLNTEAFF.

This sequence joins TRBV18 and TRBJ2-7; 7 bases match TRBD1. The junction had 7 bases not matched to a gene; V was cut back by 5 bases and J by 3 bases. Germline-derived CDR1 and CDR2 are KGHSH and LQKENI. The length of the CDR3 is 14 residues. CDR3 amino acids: CASSKGDSYYEQYF. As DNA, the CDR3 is TGTGCCAGCTCAAAGGGGGACAGTTACTACGAGCAGTACTTC.

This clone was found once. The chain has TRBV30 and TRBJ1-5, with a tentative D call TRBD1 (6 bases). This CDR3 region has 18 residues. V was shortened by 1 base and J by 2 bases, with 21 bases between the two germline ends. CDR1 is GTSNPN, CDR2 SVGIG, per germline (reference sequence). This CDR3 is CAWSARGLSVRGNQPQHF. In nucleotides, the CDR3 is TGTGCCTGGAGTGCAAGGGGGTTATCGGTCCGGGGCAATCAGCCCCAGCATTTT.

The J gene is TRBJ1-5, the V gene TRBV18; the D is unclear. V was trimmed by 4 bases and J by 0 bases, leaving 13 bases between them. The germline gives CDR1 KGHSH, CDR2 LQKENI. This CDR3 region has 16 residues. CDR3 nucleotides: TGTGCCAGCTCACAGGGCCGTCGGGGTAGCAATCAGCCCCAGCATTTT. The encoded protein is CASSQGRRGSNQPQHF.

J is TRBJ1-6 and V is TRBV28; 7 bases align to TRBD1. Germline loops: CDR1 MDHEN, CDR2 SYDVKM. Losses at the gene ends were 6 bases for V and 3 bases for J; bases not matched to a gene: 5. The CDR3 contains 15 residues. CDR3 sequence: CASRRRQGYNSPLHF. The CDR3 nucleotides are TGTGCCAGCAGACGGAGACAGGGCTATAATTCACCCCTCCACTTT.

Here the CDR3 reads CASRKQGANGYTF. The DNA for the CDR3 is TGTGCCAGCCGCAAACAGGGGGCAAATGGCTACACCTTC. The chain carries TRBV25-1 and TRBJ1-2; 9 nucleotides align to TRBD1. CDR1 and CDR2 (germline): MGHDK, SYGVNS. The CDR3 consists of 13 residues. J gave up 6 bases and V 8 bases, and 7 bases lay outside the gene matches.

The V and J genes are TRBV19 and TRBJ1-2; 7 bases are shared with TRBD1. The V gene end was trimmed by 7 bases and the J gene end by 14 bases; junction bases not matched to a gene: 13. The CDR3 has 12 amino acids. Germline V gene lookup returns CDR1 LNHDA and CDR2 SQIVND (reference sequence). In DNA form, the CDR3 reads TGTGCCAGTAATTTCGCAAACAGGGGATGGACCTTC. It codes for CASNFANRGWTF.

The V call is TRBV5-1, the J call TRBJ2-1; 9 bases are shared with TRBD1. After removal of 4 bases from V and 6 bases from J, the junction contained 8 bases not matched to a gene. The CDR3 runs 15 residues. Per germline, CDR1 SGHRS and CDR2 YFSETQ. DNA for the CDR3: TGCGCCAGCAGCGGGCCGGGACAGGGCCCCAATGAGCAGTTCTTC. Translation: CASSGPGQGPNEQFF.

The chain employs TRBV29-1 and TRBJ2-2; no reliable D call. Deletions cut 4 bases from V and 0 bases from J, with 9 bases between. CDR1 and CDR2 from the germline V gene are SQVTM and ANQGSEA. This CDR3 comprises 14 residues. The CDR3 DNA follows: TGCAGCGTTGGAGGCCTAGCGAACACCGGGGAGCTGTTTTTT. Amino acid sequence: CSVGGLANTGELFF.

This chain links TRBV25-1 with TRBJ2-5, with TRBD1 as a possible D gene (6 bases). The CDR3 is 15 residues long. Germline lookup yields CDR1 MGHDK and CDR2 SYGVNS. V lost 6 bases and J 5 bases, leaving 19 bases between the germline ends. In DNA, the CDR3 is TGTGCCAGCAGCGGAACAGCAGGGGTGGGGGAGACCCAGTACTTC. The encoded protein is CASSGTAGVGETQYF.

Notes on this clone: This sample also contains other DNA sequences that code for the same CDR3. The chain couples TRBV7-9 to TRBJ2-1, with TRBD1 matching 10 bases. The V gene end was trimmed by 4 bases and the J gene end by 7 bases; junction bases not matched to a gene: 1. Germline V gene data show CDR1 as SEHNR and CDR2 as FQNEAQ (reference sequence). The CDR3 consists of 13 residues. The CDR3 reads CASSSGQGNEQFF. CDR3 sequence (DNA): TGTGCCAGCAGCTCGGGACAGGGGAATGAGCAGTTCTTC.

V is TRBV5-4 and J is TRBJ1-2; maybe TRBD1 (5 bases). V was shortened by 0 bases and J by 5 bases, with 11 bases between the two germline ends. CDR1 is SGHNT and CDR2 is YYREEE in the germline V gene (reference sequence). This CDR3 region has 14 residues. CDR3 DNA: TGTGCCAGCAGCTTGGTCCAGGGAGGTTATGGCTACACCTTC. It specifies CASSLVQGGYGYTF.

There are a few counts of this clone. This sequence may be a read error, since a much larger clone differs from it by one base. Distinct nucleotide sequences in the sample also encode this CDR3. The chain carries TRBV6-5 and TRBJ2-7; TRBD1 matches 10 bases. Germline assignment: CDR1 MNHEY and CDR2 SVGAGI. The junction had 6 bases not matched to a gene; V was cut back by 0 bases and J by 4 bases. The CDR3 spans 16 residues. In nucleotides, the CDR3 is TGTGCCAGCAGTTACTCGGAGACAGGGGGCTGGTACGAGCAGTACTTC. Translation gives CASSYSETGGWYEQYF.

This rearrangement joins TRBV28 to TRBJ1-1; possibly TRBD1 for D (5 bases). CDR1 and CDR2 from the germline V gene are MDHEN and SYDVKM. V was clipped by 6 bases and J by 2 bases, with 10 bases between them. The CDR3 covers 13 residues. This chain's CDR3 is CASRSTENTEAFF. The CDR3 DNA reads TGTGCCAGCAGATCGACAGAAAACACTGAAGCTTTCTTT.

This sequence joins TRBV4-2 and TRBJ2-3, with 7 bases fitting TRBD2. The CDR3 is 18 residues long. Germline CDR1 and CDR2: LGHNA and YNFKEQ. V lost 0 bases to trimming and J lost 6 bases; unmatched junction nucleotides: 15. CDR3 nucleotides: TGTGCCAGCAGCCAAGAAACGGTAGCCGCGGGAGATGATGATACGCAGTATTTT. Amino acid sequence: CASSQETVAAGDDDTQYF.

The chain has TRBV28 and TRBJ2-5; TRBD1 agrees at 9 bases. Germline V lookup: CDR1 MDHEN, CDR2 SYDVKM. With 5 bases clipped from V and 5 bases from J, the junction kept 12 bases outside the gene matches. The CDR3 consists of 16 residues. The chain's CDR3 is CASSAPRDRDLETQYF. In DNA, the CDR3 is TGTGCCAGCAGTGCACCCCGGGACAGGGATTTGGAGACCCAGTACTTC.

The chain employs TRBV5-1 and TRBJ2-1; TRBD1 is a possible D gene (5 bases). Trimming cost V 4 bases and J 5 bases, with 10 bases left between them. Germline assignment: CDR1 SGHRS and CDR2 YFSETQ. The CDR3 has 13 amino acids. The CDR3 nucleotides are TGCGCCAGCAGCGCCACCAGGGACAATGAGCAGTTCTTC. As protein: CASSATRDNEQFF.

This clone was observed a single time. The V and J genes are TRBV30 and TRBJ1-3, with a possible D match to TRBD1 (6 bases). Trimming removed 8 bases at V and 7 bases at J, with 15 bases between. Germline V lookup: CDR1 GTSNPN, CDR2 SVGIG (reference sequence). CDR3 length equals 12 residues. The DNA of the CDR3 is TGTGCCCTAAACAGGGAGAGGAACACCATATATTTT. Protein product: CALNRERNTIYF.

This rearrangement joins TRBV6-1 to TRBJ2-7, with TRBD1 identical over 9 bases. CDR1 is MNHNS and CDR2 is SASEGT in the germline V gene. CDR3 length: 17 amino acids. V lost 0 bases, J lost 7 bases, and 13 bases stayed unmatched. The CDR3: CASSEAHRGQGVREQYF. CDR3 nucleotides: TGTGCCAGCAGTGAAGCCCACAGGGGACAGGGCGTGAGGGAGCAGTACTTC.

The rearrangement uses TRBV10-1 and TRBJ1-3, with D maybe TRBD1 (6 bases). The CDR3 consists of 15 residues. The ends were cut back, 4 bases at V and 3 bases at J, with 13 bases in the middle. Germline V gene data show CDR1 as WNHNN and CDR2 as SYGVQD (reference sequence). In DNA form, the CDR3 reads TGCGCCAGCAGTGGGTCCGGGACAAATGGAAACACCATATATTTT. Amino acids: CASSGSGTNGNTIYF.